Listed below are T cell receptor beta chains from one sample, sequenced in a study of beta chain features in type 1 diabetes. Produced via immunoSEQ multiplex PCR; TCRdb's table is partial and in-frame only. The data hold some 500,000 clones, with 10% to 12% observed a single time. Source material: naive CD4+ T cells from blood. The receptor set was obtained from a woman aged 18-29 years in good health. The CDR3 runs from the conserved cysteine through the conserved F or W. A D gene is named only where the DNA matches it firmly. Not every row has a clone size; where given, it reads once, few, many or a size class.

clone_size	v_call	d_call	j_call	cdr3_nt	cdr3_aa
-	TRBV30	-	TRBJ1-5	TGTGCCTGGAGATCCGGGACACATGCCCGGCAGCCCCAGCATTTT	CAWRSGTHARQPQHF
-	TRBV15	TRBD1	TRBJ1-4	TGTGCCACCAGGACAGGGGGCTCTTCCGAAAAACTGTTTTTT	CATRTGGSSEKLFF
few	TRBV19	TRBD2	TRBJ2-5	TGTGCCAGTAGTCCGGGACTAGAAGAGACCCAGTACTTC	CASSPGLEETQYF
-	TRBV9	TRBD1	TRBJ1-1	TGTGCCAGCAGCGTAGGACAGGGGTACATGAACACTGAAGCTTTCTTT	CASSVGQGYMNTEAFF
few	TRBV7-2	-	TRBJ2-3	TGTGCCAGCAGCTTCTCGGGGCTGAGCACAGATACGCAGTATTTT	CASSFSGLSTDTQYF
few	TRBV29-1	TRBD1	TRBJ2-1	TGCAGCGGTGAAGGGGGACAGGGGCTTTCGGATGAGCAGTTCTTC	CSGEGGQGLSDEQFF
few	TRBV2	-	TRBJ2-1	TGTGCCAGCAGTGAAATGGATCGTGGCAGGGCAGGTTTCTTC	CASSEMDRGRAGFF
-	TRBV19	-	TRBJ2-3	TGTGCCAGCCGAAGGGCGCTGCGCACAGATACGCAGTATTTT	CASRRALRTDTQYF
few	TRBV11-3	-	TRBJ2-1	TGTGCCAGCAGCGGGTTAGATGAGCAGTTCTTC	CASSGLDEQFF
-	TRBV4-2	TRBD1	TRBJ2-1	TGTGCCAGCAGCCGAGGCGGGACAGGTCTCACTGAGCAGTTCTTC	CASSRGGTGLTEQFF